This T cell receptor beta chain was recovered during a study of identifying expanded T cells in peripheral blood. Whole-study findings and limits: About 1.2 clones differed between technical replicates, versus around 15 and 18 over time. Two-week clone count variance significantly increased as total template count grew.

No infections or other immune events were documented during collection. Trimming cost V 7 bases and J 2 bases, with 11 bases left between them. CDR3 length: 13 residues. Germline assignment: CDR1 SNHLY and CDR2 FYNNEI. As to this clone: What it binds is not known.

Clones were sequenced by immunoSEQ multiplex PCR, and TCRdb holds only the in-frame ones, with some missing. The sample has about 52,000 clones, approximately 79% seen once. The specimen sequenced was blood. The chain uses TRBV2 and TRBJ1-1; D uncertain. The sequence was obtained from a person between 18 and 75 years old in good health. This chain's CDR3 is CASNQLSNTEAFF. CDR3 DNA sequence: TGTGCCAGCAATCAACTGAGCAACACTGAAGCTTTCTTT.